This T cell receptor (beta chain) was sequenced for a study of CD8+ T cells in alopecia areata listed by TCRdb under 2018. Notes on the research overall: In both human patients and the C3H/HeJ mouse model, the study applied high-throughput TCRbeta sequencing to look at T cell clonal expansion in alopecia areata. RNA was obtained with the PAXgene miRNA kit for fixed scalp, the miRNeasy kit for PBMCs, and the RNeasy kit for mouse skin. Scalp clonality was compared across normal scalp (n=4), patchy alopecia areata scalp (n=8), and alopecia totalis/universalis scalp (n=8). immunoSEQ multiplex PCR using 35 Vbeta forward primers and 13 Jbeta reverse primers was used to amplify TCRbeta CDR3 regions. Scalp tissue and sorted CD4+ and CD8+ peripheral blood T cells from patchy and totalis/universalis alopecia areata patients and from healthy controls were covered by human TCRbeta sequencing.

General conclusions and limits of the study: Higher clonality and more expanded CD8+ clones were observed in lesional scalp than in normal scalp, particularly in alopecia totalis/universalis, a finding suggestive of antigenic drive. Shared TCR sequences between patients were less evident than in mice, which may be partly attributable to HLA diversity in the patient population. Resident alphabeta T cells in normal human skin are also sequenced, complicating scalp TCR repertoire analysis, unlike mouse skin dominated by gammadelta T cells.

The protocol used for the library was the immunoSEQ multiplex PCR assay. RNA was extracted from all samples and reverse transcribed into cDNA, which served as template for TCR sequencing. First-strand cDNA was synthesized using SuperScript III with a 2:1 mix of oligo-dT and random hexamers. A synthetic immune receptor repertoire was used to measure amplification bias, and any remaining bias was corrected computationally. The study's own analysis went as follows. Raw reads were preprocessed for error removal, and CDR3 was defined according to IMGT conventions as running from the conserved cysteine to phenylalanine. Clonality was computed by normalizing Shannon entropy by log2 of the number of productive unique TCRs and subtracting the result from 1. Whether scalp clones were CD4 or CD8 was inferred by matching scalp TCRbeta sequences against CD4 and CD8 repertoires sorted from blood. TCRdb retrieved this table from immuneACCESS and kept in-frame rearrangements only. Not all clones are present; in checked studies, unresolved V genes account for under half, and no reason is known for the remainder. The V and J calls and clone size come from that table; D and trimming were worked out from the DNA. For this sample there are roughly 100,000 clones; less than 70% appear just once. The ten largest clones take up about 9% of the sample.

Of note for this clone: The clone's antigen remains unknown. It has no much larger one-base neighbor in the sample; base qualities were not kept.

CDR1 and CDR2, per the germline V gene (reference sequence), are SEHNR and FQNEAQ. Measured from the cysteine to the phenylalanine, the CDR3 is 16 residues long. CDR3 DNA only is kept here, 48 bases in frame from base 1. After removal of 3 bases from V and 4 bases from J, the junction retains 6 bases not matched to a gene. PBMCs were isolated by density centrifugation and stained for CD3, CD4 and CD8, after which CD4+ and CD8+ T cells were sorted on a FACSAria. Scalp biopsies and blood samples were obtained from unaffected controls. Sequencing was carried out using CD4+ T cells sorted from blood. This receptor chain uses TRBV7-9 and TRBJ2-7, and TRBD2 aligns with 13 junction nucleotides. The receptor comes from a human donor in good health. The nucleotides read TGTGCCAGCAGCTTTACTAGCGGGGGGGCCCAGTACGAGCAGTACTTC. Its protein reads: CASSFTSGGAQYEQYF.